A single sample gave rise to the 12 T cell receptor beta chains below, sequenced in a study of Graves' ophthalmopathy and Graves' hyperthyroidism. CDR3 regions of TCR beta were amplified from RNA transcripts. RT-PCR in the first round used HTBI primers; a second-round multiplex PCR followed. TCRdb redid the calling of the multiplex PCR reads with MiXCR, one entry per CDR3 protein. The sample includes over 450,000 distinct CDR3 sequences, about an eighth seen only once; the top ten take about a tenth. The sample taken for sequencing was blood. The receptors were gathered from a woman in her twenties or thirties with Graves' ophthalmopathy.

This clonotype has a count of ten or more. The rearrangement uses TRBV30 and TRBJ2-7, with a weak D call TRBD2 (6 bases). Germline values: CDR1 GTSNPN, CDR2 SVGIG (reference sequence). The CDR3 runs to 14 residues. Trimming shortened V by 4 bases and J by 0 bases, and 13 bases separated the two germline ends. In DNA, the CDR3 is TGTGCCTGGAAGGGACTGGATAGCTCCTACGAGCAGTACTTC. Protein: CAWKGLDSSYEQYF.

The sample holds many counts of this clonotype. This chain uses TRBV25-1 with TRBJ2-5; D is tentatively TRBD1 or TRBD2 (5 bases each). The length of the CDR3 is 17 residues. Germline V CDR1 and CDR2: MGHDK, SYGVNS. V was pared by 1 base and J by 4 bases, with 19 bases between. CDR3 sequence reads: CASSECFPHKRGETQYF. CDR3 DNA: TGTGCCAGCAGTGAATGTTTCCCCCATAAGAGGGGAGAGACCCAGTACTTC.

This clonotype has only a few counts. The chain recombines TRBV3-1 with TRBJ2-2; the D is unclear. Germline assignment: CDR1 LGHDT and CDR2 YNNKEL (reference sequence). The V end lost 1 base, the J end lost 7 bases, and 19 bases lay between the germline ends. CDR3 length: 17 residues. The chain's CDR3 is CASSQVESTPWVGELFF. The CDR3 DNA is TGTGCCAGCAGCCAAGTAGAGTCGACGCCCTGGGTCGGGGAGCTGTTTTTT. Full variable domain (remainder filled in from reference TRBV3-1 and TRBJ2-2): DTAVSQTPKYLVTQMGNDKSIKCEQNLGHDTMYWYKQDSKKFLKIMFSYNNKELIINETVPNRFSPKSPDKAHLNLHINSLELGDSAVYFCASSQVESTPWVGELFFGEGSRLTVL.

The rearrangement uses TRBV28 and TRBJ2-3; TRBD1 aligns across 10 bases. Per the germline V gene, CDR1 is MDHEN and CDR2 is SYDVKM. There are 14 residues in the CDR3. J lost 5 bases, V lost 7 bases, and 6 bases had no gene match. The CDR3 here is CASTWWTGGDTQYF. In DNA, the CDR3 is TGTGCCAGCACATGGTGGACAGGGGGAGATACGCAGTATTTT.

The table lists this clonotype with many counts. The V call is TRBV20-1, the J call TRBJ2-5; D uncertain. This CDR3 is built from 11 residues. The germline V and J ends were trimmed by 5 bases and 2 bases, with 6 bases remaining between them. CDR1 is DFQATT, CDR2 SNEGSKA, per germline (reference sequence). In nucleotides, the CDR3 is TGCAGTGCTGGCCTGCAAGAGACCCAGTACTTC. Translated: CSAGLQETQYF.

This clonotype has a count of ten or more. The CDR3 protein is CASSPVTTMDTGELFF. The CDR3 bases are TGTGCCAGCTCACCAGTCACTACGATGGACACCGGGGAGCTGTTTTTT. This chain connects TRBV18 to TRBJ2-2; D call uncertain. Between the trimmed V and J ends, which lost 2 bases and 3 bases, there was a span of 13 bases. Per germline, CDR1 KGHSH and CDR2 LQKENI. The CDR3 sequence is 16 residues long.

Comments on this clonotype: This may be a read error: a much more frequent sequence differs by one nucleotide. The genes are TRBV30 and TRBJ1-2; maybe TRBD1 (5 bases). Per germline, CDR1 GTSNPN and CDR2 SVGIG (reference sequence). The CDR3 totals 14 residues. V dropped 0 bases and J dropped 4 bases, with 12 bases sitting between them. The CDR3 DNA is TGTGCCTGGAGTGTACGACAGACTAGCTATGGCTACACCTTC. Its protein product is CAWSVRQTSYGYTF.

For this clonotype: A much larger clone is a single base away; this may be a read error. The chain links TRBV6-5 to TRBJ2-7; D is uncertain. This CDR3 has 15 residues. V lost 0 bases, J lost 2 bases, and 11 bases lay in between. The V gene's germline CDR1 is MNHEY and CDR2 SVGAGI. CDR3 in DNA: TGTGCCAGCAGTTACTCGGCCAAGCCCCCCTACGAGCAGTACTTC. Translated: CASSYSAKPPYEQYF.

In this sample, this clonotype turned up many times. CDR3 in DNA: TGTGCCAGCAGTTACTCAACCTTCACAGCTGGGGCCAACGTCCTGACTTTC. Residues: CASSYSTFTAGANVLTF. The chain links TRBV6-5 to TRBJ2-6, with D unclear. Germline V gives CDR1 MNHEY, CDR2 SVGAGI. Trimming removed 0 bases from V and 2 bases from J, with 11 bases in between. This CDR3 contains 17 residues.

This clonotype was counted ten times or more. V gene TRBV6-5 combines with J gene TRBJ1-2; D might be TRBD1 (6 bases). CDR1 and CDR2 (germline): MNHEY, SVGAGI. CDR3 length: 14 amino acids. V dropped 3 bases and J dropped 2 bases, with 10 bases sitting between them. CDR3 nucleotides: TGTGCCAGCAGTTATGGGGGGCGCAACTATGGCTACACCTTC. Amino acid sequence: CASSYGGRNYGYTF.

This clonotype was seen at least ten times. The rearrangement links TRBV6-5 to TRBJ1-5, with D perhaps TRBD1 (5 bases). Trimming stripped 8 bases from V and 0 bases from J, with 20 bases between. CDR1 is MNHEY and CDR2 is SVGAGI in the germline V gene. The CDR3 has 17 residues. The CDR3 reads CASAGGLYLYSNQPQHF. DNA for the CDR3: TGTGCCAGCGCCGGGGGTCTGTACCTTTATAGCAATCAGCCCCAGCATTTT.

The table lists this clonotype with many counts. The chain is built from TRBV12-3 or TRBV12-4 and TRBJ2-5; tentatively, D is TRBD2 (7 bases). Trimming removed 5 bases at V and 1 base at J, with 14 bases between. CDR3 size: 15 residues. For the CDR3, the DNA is TGTGCCAGCAGTCACGGGGGGCCCATCCAAGAGACCCAGTACTTC. Its translation: CASSHGGPIQETQYF.